This TCR beta chain was sequenced for a study of CD8 T cells in ankylosing spondylitis (dated by TCRdb to about 2017). For context, the study as a whole: The study profiled T cell receptor beta repertoires in healthy donors and ankylosing spondylitis patients to find disease-linked TCR variants. Peripheral blood samples were taken, and synovial fluid was additionally collected from ankylosing spondylitis patients. The full study cohort comprised some 27 ankylosing spondylitis patients and 110 or so healthy donors. General conclusions and limits of the study: In peripheral blood, the disease-linked clones were found at relatively low frequencies and had a CD8+ phenotype. The disease-linked clones were reported to be significantly enriched in matched synovial fluid samples from ankylosing spondylitis patients. A TCR beta motif of several highly homologous amino acid variants appeared characteristic of blood from ankylosing spondylitis patients. Some motif variants had previously been reported in the synovial fluid and blood of reactive arthritis patients, which suggests shared mechanisms of disease initiation.

The CDR3, cysteine through phenylalanine, is 14 amino acids long. The entry retains the CDR3 DNA only, 42 bases that are in frame from base 1. In the germline V gene, CDR1 corresponds to LGHNA and CDR2 to YNFKEQ. V was cut back by 0 bases and J by 11 bases, leaving a gap of 11 bases between them. This clonotype has at least ten counts. The specificity of this receptor is unknown. Per-base qualities were not stored, and no clone one base away is much larger. Sequencing was performed on an Illumina HiSeq 2500. Quantitative 5'-RACE with molecular barcodes was the method used to prepare the TCR beta libraries. Per the authors' processing: A new computational method based on a probabilistic model of VDJ rearrangement was used to identify disease-linked TCR variants. Using fastp trimming at Q25 and MiXCR clonotype assembly, TCRdb reanalyzed the public sequencing data and kept in-frame beta chains. All rows with the same CDR3 protein become a single entry with the most common DNA and genes. TCRdb's processing, not the authors', yielded these V and J calls. Recorded for this sample are about 160,000 distinct CDR3 sequences; about 18% of them occurred a single time. About 8.2% of the sample comes from the top ten.

This clonotype was sampled from a male donor with ankylosing spondylitis or in good health (not recorded which). The sample was blood, either unsorted or a sorted T cell fraction (not recorded which). The chain employs TRBV4-2 and TRBJ1-6; perhaps TRBD1 is the D gene, with 6 bases matching. The CDR3 protein: CASSQDGGLTPLHF. The DNA reads as follows: TGTGCCAGCAGCCAAGATGGGGGGCTTACACCCCTCCACTTT.